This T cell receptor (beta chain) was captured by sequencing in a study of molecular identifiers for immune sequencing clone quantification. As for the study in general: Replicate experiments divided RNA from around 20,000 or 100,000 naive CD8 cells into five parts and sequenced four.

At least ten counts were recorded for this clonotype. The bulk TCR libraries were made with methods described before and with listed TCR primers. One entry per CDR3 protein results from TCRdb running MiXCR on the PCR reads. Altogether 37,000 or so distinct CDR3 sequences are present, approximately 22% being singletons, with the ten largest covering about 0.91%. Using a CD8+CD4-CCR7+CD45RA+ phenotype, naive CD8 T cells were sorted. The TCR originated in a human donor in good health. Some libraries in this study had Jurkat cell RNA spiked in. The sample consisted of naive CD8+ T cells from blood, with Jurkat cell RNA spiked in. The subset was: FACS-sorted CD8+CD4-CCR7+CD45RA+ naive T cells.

CDR3 sequence reads: CASIRDPTRWAYNEQFF. CDR3 sequence (DNA): TGCGCCAGCATCAGGGACCCGACCCGGTGGGCCTACAATGAGCAGTTCTTC. This chain connects TRBV5-1 to TRBJ2-1; TRBD1 or TRBD2 may be the D gene (5 bases each). The germline V gene has CDR1 SGHRS and CDR2 YFSETQ. The CDR3 is 17 residues long. Trimming pared 6 bases from V and 2 bases from J, leaving 21 bases between.